One sample yielded the 9 T cell receptor beta chains listed below, sequenced in a study of T-cell memory formation after mild COVID-19. TCRdb fed the 5' RACE reads into MiXCR, producing one record per CDR3 protein. The sample lists 350,000 to 500,000 distinct CDR3 sequences, around 18% occurring once. Sequenced: PBMCs or a T cell subset sorted from them (not recorded which). The receptors here all came from an adult woman who had mild COVID-19 (a few samples of this study predate the infection). Cell type and time point are not known.

This clonotype was observed a few times. The chain is built from TRBV3-1 and TRBJ2-7, with 13 bases that match TRBD2. CDR1 LGHDT and CDR2 YNNKEL come from the germline V gene (reference sequence). The J segment lost 7 bases and the V segment lost 5 bases, leaving 11 bases of the junction unmatched. There are 16 residues in the CDR3. The CDR3 spells CASSEGTSGNLREQYF. The CDR3 region has the DNA TGTGCCAGCAGCGAAGGGACTAGCGGGAACCTACGTGAGCAGTACTTC.

The chain joins TRBV5-1 to TRBJ2-5; possibly TRBD1 or TRBD2 for D (6 bases each). The V end lost 4 bases, the J end lost 1 base, and 14 bases lay between the germline ends. CDR1 and CDR2 (germline): SGHRS, YFSETQ. This CDR3 comprises 15 residues. CDR3 in amino acids: CASSLPSGAQETQYF. In DNA form, the CDR3 reads TGCGCCAGCAGCCTCCCCTCGGGGGCCCAAGAGACCCAGTACTTC.

This clonotype has only a few counts. The CDR3: CASSSGTGSSNEQFF. The CDR3 DNA reads as TGTGCCAGCAGTTCCGGGACAGGGTCCTCTAATGAGCAGTTCTTC. The chain carries TRBV6-1 and TRBJ2-1, with 9 bases lining up with TRBD1. The ends lost 5 bases at V and 7 bases at J; junction bases unmatched: 9. Per germline, CDR1 MNHNS and CDR2 SASEGT. This CDR3 contains 15 residues.

The chain recombines TRBV24-1 with TRBJ2-1; D is unclear. There are 13 residues in the CDR3. The V end was cut by 5 bases, the J end by 3 bases, with 7 bases between. Germline V CDR1 and CDR2: KGHDR, SFDVKD. CDR3 residues: CATSVSSYNEQFF. For the CDR3, the DNA is TGTGCCACCAGTGTTAGCAGCTACAATGAGCAGTTCTTC.

This clonotype appeared a few times. The V call is TRBV7-8, the J call TRBJ1-1, with D tentatively TRBD1 (6 bases). V lost 1 base and J lost 1, with 10 bases in between. The CDR3 runs to 15 residues. Germline lookup yields CDR1 SGHVS and CDR2 FQNEAQ. CDR3 coding DNA: TGTGCCAGCAGCTTAGGGGGACACCCGAACACTGAAGCTTTCTTT. Encoded protein: CASSLGGHPNTEAFF.

The rearrangement links TRBV4-1 to TRBJ1-5; D ambiguous. There are 15 residues in the CDR3. V lost 0 bases and J 0 bases, leaving 6 bases between the germline ends. CDR1 is MGHRA, CDR2 YSYEKL, per germline. The CDR3 sequence: CASSQEAVSNQPQHF. Written as DNA, the CDR3 is TGCGCCAGCAGCCAAGAGGCAGTTAGCAATCAGCCCCAGCATTTT.

This clonotype came up a few times. The chain combines TRBV20-1 with TRBJ1-5, with D maybe TRBD1 (5 bases). CDR1 is DFQATT and CDR2 is SNEGSKA in the germline V gene (reference sequence). Trimming cost V 5 bases and J 3 bases, with 11 bases left between them. This CDR3 region has 13 residues. The CDR3 DNA reads as TGCAGTGCTGTGACAGAATACAATCAGCCCCAGCATTTT. Residues: CSAVTEYNQPQHF.

This clonotype was recorded a few times. The rearrangement links TRBV14 to TRBJ2-5, with 7 bases identical to TRBD1. Germline lookup yields CDR1 SGHDN and CDR2 FVKESK. V shed 4 bases and J 2 bases; nucleotides not matched to a gene: 7. The CDR3 contains 15 residues. CDR3 DNA: TGTGCCAGCAGCCGACGACAGGGTCGACAAGAGACCCAGTACTTC. It encodes CASSRRQGRQETQYF.

The chain has TRBV5-1 and TRBJ1-6; D might be TRBD1 (5 bases). The CDR3 covers 14 residues. V was clipped by 1 base and J by 10 bases, with 12 bases between them. Germline assignment: CDR1 SGHRS and CDR2 YFSETQ. CDR3 protein: CASSLIRGESPLHF. CDR3 nucleotides: TGCGCCAGCAGCTTGATAAGGGGTGAGTCACCCCTCCACTTT.